Detailed here is one TCR beta chain. As handled by the study authors: Amplifying reference gene primers gave estimates of nucleated cell counts. Profiled with immunoSEQ multiplex PCR; TCRdb holds only in-frame clones, not every one. V and J calls and clone size are as listed in that table; D and trimming were resolved from the DNA. The sample shows 240,000 or so clones, 86% of them seen only once. The CDR3 totals 13 residues. The germline gives CDR1 MNHEY, CDR2 SVGAGI. Trimming cost V 6 bases and J 7 bases; bases outside gene matches: 8. This record comes from a study of blood T cell repertoires in COVID-19. On the study more broadly: Sites in the United States, Italy and Spain provided acute and convalescent COVID-19 samples. PBMCs, B-cell-depleted T cells, or T cells provided the cDNA or gDNA that made up the material.

The rearrangement uses TRBV6-5 and TRBJ1-1, with 7 bases identical to TRBD1. The sequenced sample consisted of peripheral blood. This receptor was obtained from a man older than 75 with acute or convalescent COVID-19. As DNA, the CDR3 is TGTGCCAGCAGGATTAAGGGGGCTGGTGAAGCTTTCTTT. This codes for CASRIKGAGEAFF.